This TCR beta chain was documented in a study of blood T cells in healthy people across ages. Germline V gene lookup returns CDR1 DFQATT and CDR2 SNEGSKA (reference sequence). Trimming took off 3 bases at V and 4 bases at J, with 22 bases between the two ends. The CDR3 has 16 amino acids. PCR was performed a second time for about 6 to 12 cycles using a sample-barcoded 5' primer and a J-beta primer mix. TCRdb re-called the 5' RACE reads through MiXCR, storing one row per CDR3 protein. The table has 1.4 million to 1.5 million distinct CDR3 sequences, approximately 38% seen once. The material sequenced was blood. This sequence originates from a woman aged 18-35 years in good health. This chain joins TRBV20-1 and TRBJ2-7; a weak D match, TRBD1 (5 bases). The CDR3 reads CSASKTDKKTLYEQYF. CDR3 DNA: TGCAGTGCTAGTAAGACAGACAAAAAAACACTTTACGAGCAGTACTTC.